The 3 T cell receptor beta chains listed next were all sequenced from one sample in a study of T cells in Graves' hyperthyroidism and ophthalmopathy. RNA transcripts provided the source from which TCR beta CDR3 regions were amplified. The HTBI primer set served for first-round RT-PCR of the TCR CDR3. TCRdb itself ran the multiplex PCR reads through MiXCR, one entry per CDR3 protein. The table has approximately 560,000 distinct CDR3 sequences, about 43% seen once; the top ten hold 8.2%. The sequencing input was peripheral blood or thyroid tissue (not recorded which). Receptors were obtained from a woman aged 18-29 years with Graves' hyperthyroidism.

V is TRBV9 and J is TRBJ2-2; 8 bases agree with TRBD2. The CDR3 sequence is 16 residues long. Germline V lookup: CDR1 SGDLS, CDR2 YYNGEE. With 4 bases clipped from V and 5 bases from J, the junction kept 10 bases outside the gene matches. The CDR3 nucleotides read TGTGCCAGCAGCACCCGACTCGGGGGGGGTACCGGGGAGCTGTTTTTT. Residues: CASSTRLGGGTGELFF.

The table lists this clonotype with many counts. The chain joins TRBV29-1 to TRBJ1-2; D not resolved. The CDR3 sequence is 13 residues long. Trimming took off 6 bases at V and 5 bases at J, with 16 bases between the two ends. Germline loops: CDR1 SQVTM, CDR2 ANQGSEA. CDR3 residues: CSVDRVGGYGYTF. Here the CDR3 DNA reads TGCAGCGTGGACCGGGTCGGAGGGTATGGCTACACCTTC. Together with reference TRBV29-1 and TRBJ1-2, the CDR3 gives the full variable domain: SAVISQKPSRDICQRGTSLTIQCQVDSQVTMMFWYRQQPGQSLTLIATANQGSEATYESGFVIDKFPISRPNLTFSTLTVSNMSPEDSSIYLCSVDRVGGYGYTFGSGTRLTVV.

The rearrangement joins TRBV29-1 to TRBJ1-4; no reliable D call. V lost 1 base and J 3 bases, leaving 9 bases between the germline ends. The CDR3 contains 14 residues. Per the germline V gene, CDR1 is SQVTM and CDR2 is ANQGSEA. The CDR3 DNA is TGCAGCGTTGAAGGGACGGCTTCTAATGAAAAACTGTTTTTT. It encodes CSVEGTASNEKLFF.